Listed here are 20 T cell receptor beta chains from one sample, sequenced in a study of cytomegalovirus exposure and HLA in healthy donors. A multiplex PCR was run with 60 Vbeta primers and 13 Jbeta primers. The protocol was immunoSEQ multiplex PCR, while the TCRdb copy is restricted to in-frame clones and leaves out a portion. The sample gives approximately 100,000 clones, 65% to 80% of which show up once; over 5% is in the top ten. Sample: PBMCs. The receptors shown here come from a female donor in good health and CMV-seropositive.

The gene calls are TRBV7-8 and TRBJ1-2; no firm D call. The CDR3 extends over 13 amino acids. Germline CDR1 reads SGHVS; CDR2 reads FQNEAQ. Trimming took off 5 bases at V and 0 bases at J, with 7 bases between the two ends. This chain's CDR3 is CASSRGTNYGYTF. In DNA form, the CDR3 reads TGTGCCAGCAGCCGGGGAACTAACTATGGCTACACCTTC.

This rearrangement joins TRBV13 to TRBJ2-3; 7 bases are a match to TRBD2. The CDR3 is 17 residues long. Germline trimming cut 0 bases from V and 1 base from J; bases unmatched to any gene: 7. Germline CDR1 PRHDT, CDR2 FYEKMQ (reference sequence). The CDR3 DNA reads TGTGCCAGCAGCTTAGGCCTCGGGGCGGGGGGCACAGATACGCAGTATTTT. Amino acid sequence: CASSLGLGAGGTDTQYF.

The rearrangement joins TRBV28 to TRBJ2-7; D is unclear. V was trimmed by 3 bases and J by 4 bases, leaving 16 bases between them. Germline V gives CDR1 MDHEN, CDR2 SYDVKM. The CDR3 spans 15 residues. The CDR3 DNA reads TGTGCCAGCAGTTTTCGTAGACTGGCGTCGTACGAGCAGTACTTC. This codes for CASSFRRLASYEQYF.

Regarding this clone: One junction end does not reproduce the germline sequence, and a read error may be involved. The chain uses TRBV28 and TRBJ1-2; 9 bases match TRBD1. CDR3 size: 14 residues. Germline CDR1 is MDHEN and CDR2 is SYDVKM. CDR3 nucleotide sequence: TGTGCCAGCAGTTTATGGGTCGGACAGGGGCCGCCACATTTC. It is translated as CASSLWVGQGPPHF.

The rearrangement uses TRBV4-1 and TRBJ1-6, with 9 bases fitting TRBD1. Unmatched junction bases numbered 5, after V lost 3 bases and J lost 5 bases. Looked up from germline, CDR1 is MGHRA and CDR2 is YSYEKL. There are 16 residues in the CDR3. The CDR3 here is CASSQVGQGNNSPLHF. CDR3 bases: TGCGCCAGCAGCCAGGTGGGACAGGGAAATAATTCACCCCTCCACTTT.

In DNA, the CDR3 is TGTGCCAGCAGCTTATCAGTTAACTATGGCTACACCTTC. Its translation is CASSLSVNYGYTF. The J gene is TRBJ1-2, the V gene TRBV7-2; D is unclear. The CDR3 totals 13 residues. Germline lookup yields CDR1 SGHTA and CDR2 FQGNSA. V lost 2 bases and J 1 base, leaving 5 bases between the germline ends.

The V call is TRBV10-2, the J call TRBJ1-2, with 8 bases identical to TRBD1. V lost 3 bases and J lost 8; bases outside the gene matches: 8. This CDR3 comprises 14 residues. In germline, CDR1 is WSHSY, CDR2 SAAADI. CDR3 region: CASSDETGVRGYTF. CDR3 DNA sequence: TGCGCCAGCAGTGATGAGACAGGGGTAAGGGGCTACACCTTC.

CDR3 sequence reads: CASRRGGRARGNTGELFF. In DNA, the CDR3 is TGTGCCAGCAGACGGGGCGGGAGGGCCCGCGGAAACACCGGGGAGCTGTTTTTT. The chain recombines TRBV13 with TRBJ2-2, with TRBD2 matching over 9 bases. V shed 6 bases and J 2 bases; nucleotides not matched to a gene: 13. Germline V gives CDR1 PRHDT, CDR2 FYEKMQ (reference sequence). The CDR3 extends over 18 amino acids.

This chain joins TRBV5-1 and TRBJ2-7; TRBD2 aligns across 8 bases. CDR3 length: 13 amino acids. CDR1 is SGHRS, CDR2 YFSETQ, per germline. Trimming removed 4 bases from V and 5 bases from J; junction bases left unmatched: 5. The CDR3 DNA reads TGCGCCAGCAGCCCCGGGACTAGGGACGAGCAGTACTTC. It yields the protein CASSPGTRDEQYF.

The chain has TRBV2 and TRBJ1-1, with D possibly TRBD1 on 6 matching bases. CDR1 SNHLY and CDR2 FYNNEI come from the germline V gene. The CDR3 has 13 amino acids. Trimming took 4 bases from V and 6 from J, leaving 12 bases between them. The CDR3 DNA reads TGTGCCAGCAGTGGAGACACAGGGTCTGAAGCTTTCTTT. Residues: CASSGDTGSEAFF.

This clone turned up a few times. The rearrangement joins TRBV27 to TRBJ1-5, with D maybe TRBD1 (5 bases). The CDR3 has 14 residues. From germline, CDR1 is MNHEY and CDR2 SMNVEV (reference sequence). V was shortened by 6 bases and J by 9 bases, with 18 bases between the two germline ends. The CDR3: CASSPRSLGGPQHF. CDR3 DNA: TGTGCCAGCAGCCCCAGGTCCCTGGGGGGGCCCCAGCATTTT.

The chain links TRBV2 to TRBJ2-3, with 10 bases that match TRBD1. The CDR3 covers 15 residues. Germline lookup yields CDR1 SNHLY and CDR2 FYNNEI. Trimming removed 6 bases from V and 3 bases from J; junction bases left unmatched: 6. This CDR3 is CASSPDRGWTDTQYF. The CDR3 DNA reads as TGTGCCAGCAGCCCGGACAGGGGGTGGACAGATACGCAGTATTTT.

The chain couples TRBV25-1 to TRBJ1-2, with D possibly TRBD1 on 5 matching bases. Trimming shortened V by 1 base and J by 8 bases, and 11 bases separated the two germline ends. The CDR3 is 13 residues long. CDR1 MGHDK and CDR2 SYGVNS come from the germline V gene. CDR3 in amino acids: CASSESGGYGYTF. In nucleotides, the CDR3 is TGTGCCAGCAGTGAATCGGGGGGGTACGGCTACACCTTC.

V gene TRBV27 combines with J gene TRBJ1-6, with TRBD1 identical over 9 bases. Germline loops: CDR1 MNHEY, CDR2 SMNVEV (reference sequence). The V gene end was trimmed by 7 bases and the J gene end by 10 bases; junction bases not matched to a gene: 8. The CDR3 has 14 amino acids. This chain's CDR3 is CASKQGARGSPLHF. In nucleotides, the CDR3 is TGTGCCAGCAAACAGGGGGCCAGGGGATCACCCCTCCACTTT.

The chain combines TRBV6-1 with TRBJ1-2, with D tentatively TRBD1 (6 bases). In germline, CDR1 is MNHNS, CDR2 SASEGT. The CDR3 totals 13 residues. V lost 7 bases to trimming and J lost 2 bases, with 11 bases between them. CDR3: CASTTDRNYGYTF. DNA for the CDR3: TGTGCCAGCACCACGGACAGAAACTATGGCTACACCTTC.

This rearrangement joins TRBV2 to TRBJ2-3; the D gene is possibly TRBD2 (6 bases). Germline V gives CDR1 SNHLY, CDR2 FYNNEI. This CDR3 spans 14 amino acids. Trimming removed 5 bases at V and 0 bases at J, with 9 bases between. The chain's CDR3 is CASSRLVSTDTQYF. CDR3 DNA sequence: TGTGCCAGCAGTAGACTAGTGAGCACAGATACGCAGTATTTT.

This clone occurred a few times. This sequence joins TRBV10-2 and TRBJ2-5, with 8 bases that match TRBD2. TRBJ2-7 explains the end of the DNA better; the J call may be wrong. The CDR3 is made up of 16 amino acids. Germline V CDR1 and CDR2: WSHSY, SAAADI. In DNA, the CDR3 is TGCGCCAGCAGTGAGTGGCCGGGACTAGAGACCTACGAGCAGTACTTC. As protein: CASSEWPGLETYEQYF.

The J gene is TRBJ1-5, the V gene TRBV2, with 11 bases aligning to TRBD1. J gave up 4 bases and V 0 bases, and 5 bases lay outside the gene matches. Germline-derived CDR1 and CDR2 are SNHLY and FYNNEI. The CDR3 is 17 amino acids. The CDR3 sequence is CASSEAQDRGHNQPQHF. CDR3 bases: TGTGCCAGCAGTGAAGCGCAGGACAGGGGGCATAATCAGCCCCAGCATTTT.

In DNA, the CDR3 is TGTGCCAGTAGTATCCGGGGTTCTAGCGGAAGTACGTTCTACGAGCAGTACTTC. Protein: CASSIRGSSGSTFYEQYF. The chain has TRBV19 and TRBJ2-7; 7 nucleotides match TRBD2. CDR3 size: 18 residues. Germline trimming cut 3 bases from V and 3 bases from J; bases unmatched to any gene: 17. The germline CDR1 and CDR2 sequences are LNHDA and SQIVND (reference sequence). Complete variable domain (other parts from reference TRBV19 and TRBJ2-7): DGGITQSPKYLFRKEGQNVTLSCEQNLNHDAMYWYRQDPGQGLRLIYYSQIVNDFQKGDIAEGYSVSREKKESFPLTVTSAQKNPTAFYLCASSIRGSSGSTFYEQYFGPGTRLTVT.

The V and J genes are TRBV19 and TRBJ2-7; D call uncertain. Germline CDR1 LNHDA, CDR2 SQIVND (reference sequence). The CDR3 is 12 residues long. The V end was cut by 2 bases, the J end by 4 bases, with 6 bases between. In nucleotides, the CDR3 is TGTGCCAGTAGTATATCAGAATACGAGCAGTACTTC. This encodes CASSISEYEQYF.